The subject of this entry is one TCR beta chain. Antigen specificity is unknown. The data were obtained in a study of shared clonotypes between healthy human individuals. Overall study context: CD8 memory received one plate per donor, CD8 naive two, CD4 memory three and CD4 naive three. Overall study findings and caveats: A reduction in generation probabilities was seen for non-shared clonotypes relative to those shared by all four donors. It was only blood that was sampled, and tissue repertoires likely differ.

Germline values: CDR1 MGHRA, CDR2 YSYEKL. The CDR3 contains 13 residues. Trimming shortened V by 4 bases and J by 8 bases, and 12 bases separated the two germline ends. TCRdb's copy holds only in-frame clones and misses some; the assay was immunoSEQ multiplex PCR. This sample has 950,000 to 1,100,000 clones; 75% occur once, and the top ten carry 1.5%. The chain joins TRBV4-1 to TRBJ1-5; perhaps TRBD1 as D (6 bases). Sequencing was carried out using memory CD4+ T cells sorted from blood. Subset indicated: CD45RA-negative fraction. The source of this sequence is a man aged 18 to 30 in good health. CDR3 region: CASSRIQGEPQHF. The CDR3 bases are TGCGCCAGCAGCCGGATACAGGGTGAGCCCCAGCATTTT.